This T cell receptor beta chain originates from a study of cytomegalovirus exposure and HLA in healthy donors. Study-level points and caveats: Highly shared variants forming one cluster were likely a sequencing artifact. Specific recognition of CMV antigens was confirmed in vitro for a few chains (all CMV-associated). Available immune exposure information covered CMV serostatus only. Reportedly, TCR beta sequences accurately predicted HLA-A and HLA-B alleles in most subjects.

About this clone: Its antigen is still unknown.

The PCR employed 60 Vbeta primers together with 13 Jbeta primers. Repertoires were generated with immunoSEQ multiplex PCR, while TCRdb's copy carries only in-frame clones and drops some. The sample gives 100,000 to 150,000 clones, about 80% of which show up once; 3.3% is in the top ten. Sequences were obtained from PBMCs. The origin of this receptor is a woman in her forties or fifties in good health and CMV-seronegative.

This CDR3 is CASSPSGQGRTQYF. The CDR3, as DNA: TGCGCCAGCAGCCCCTCAGGACAGGGGCGGACCCAGTACTTC. The chain recombines TRBV4-1 with TRBJ2-5, with 9 nucleotides matching TRBD1. V lost 4 bases and J lost 7; bases outside the gene matches: 7. CDR1 and CDR2 from the germline V gene are MGHRA and YSYEKL. CDR3 length equals 14 residues.